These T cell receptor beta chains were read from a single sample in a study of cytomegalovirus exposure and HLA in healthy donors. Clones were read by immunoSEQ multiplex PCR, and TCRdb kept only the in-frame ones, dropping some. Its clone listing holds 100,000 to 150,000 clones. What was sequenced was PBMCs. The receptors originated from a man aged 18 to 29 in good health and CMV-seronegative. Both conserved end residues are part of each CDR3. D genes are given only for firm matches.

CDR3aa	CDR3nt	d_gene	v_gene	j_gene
CASSPLGGPRGTFF	TGTGCCAGCAGCCCCCTGGGCGGTCCTCGGGGAACTTTCTTT	-	TRBV14	TRBJ1-1
CASSSRDRLYGYTF	TGTGCCAGTAGTTCTCGGGACAGACTCTATGGCTACACCTTC	TRBD1	TRBV19	TRBJ1-2
CASSDNFYTGELFF	TGCGCCAGCAGTGATAACTTCTACACCGGGGAGCTGTTTTTT	-	TRBV10-1	TRBJ2-2
CASRKRGGINEKLFF	TGTGCCAGCAGGAAAAGAGGGGGTATAAATGAAAAACTGTTTTTT	-	TRBV7-9	TRBJ1-4
CASSAGDTYEQYF	TGTGCCAGCAGTGCGGGAGATACCTACGAGCAGTACTTC	TRBD2	TRBV6-6	TRBJ2-7
CASSGFGGSSYEQYF	TGTGCCAGCAGCGGATTCGGAGGCAGCTCCTACGAGCAGTACTTC	-	TRBV7-9	TRBJ2-7
CATGGSHSGNTIYF	TGTGCCACGGGAGGTTCTCACTCTGGAAACACCATATATTTT	-	TRBV18	TRBJ1-3
CSAGTPTEAFF	TGCAGTGCTGGGACACCCACTGAAGCTTTCTTT	-	TRBV20-1	TRBJ1-1
CASSIGPWEEQYF	TGTGCCAGTAGTATAGGACCTTGGGAGGAGCAGTACTTC	-	TRBV19	TRBJ2-5
CASSEVGPSTEAFF	TGTGCCAGCAGTGAGGTGGGGCCGAGCACTGAAGCTTTCTTT	-	TRBV6-1	TRBJ1-1
CASSGGGSSYEQYF	TGTGCCAGCAGTGGAGGGGGCAGTTCCTACGAGCAGTACTTC	-	TRBV7-2	TRBJ2-7
CASSLAGTSFNSPLHF	TGCGCCAGCAGCTTGGCCGGGACAAGTTTCAATTCACCCCTCCACTTT	-	TRBV5-1	TRBJ1-6
CASSLAGGQPGGETQYF	TGCGCCAGCAGCTTGGCCGGAGGCCAACCGGGAGGCGAGACCCAGTACTTC	TRBD2	TRBV5-1	TRBJ2-5
CASSLAGSNQPQHF	TGCGCCAGCAGCTTGGCGGGGAGCAATCAGCCCCAGCATTTT	-	TRBV5-1	TRBJ1-5
CASSPNPGGTEAFF	TGTGCCAGCTCACCAAATCCGGGGGGCACTGAAGCTTTCTTT	-	TRBV18	TRBJ1-1
CATVEGDTEAFF	TGTGCCACCGTTGAGGGGGACACTGAAGCTTTCTTT	-	TRBV6-4	TRBJ1-1
CASSLARGTDTQYF	TGTGCCAGCAGCTTGGCTCGGGGCACAGATACGCAGTATTTT	-	TRBV11-2	TRBJ2-3
CAVGGDEQYF	TGTGCCGTAGGGGGGGACGAGCAGTACTTC	-	TRBV28	TRBJ2-7
CAISEERREDNEQFF	TGTGCCATCAGTGAGGAACGAAGGGAGGACAATGAGCAGTTCTTC	-	TRBV10-3	TRBJ2-1
CASSTGLGSYEQYF	TGCGCCAGCAGCACCGGACTAGGGTCCTACGAGCAGTACTTC	TRBD2	TRBV5-1	TRBJ2-7
CAWRAGTGNSPLHF	TGTGCCTGGCGAGCCGGGACAGGGAATTCACCCCTCCACTTT	TRBD1	TRBV30	TRBJ1-6
CASSGQISNQPQHF	TGTGCCAGCAGCGGACAGATTAGCAATCAGCCCCAGCATTTT	-	TRBV28	TRBJ1-5
CASSRGNQPQHF	TGTGCCAGCAGTAGGGGGAATCAGCCCCAGCATTTT	-	TRBV2	TRBJ1-5
CASSPRTGRDTQYF	TGTGCCAGCAGTCCCCGGACAGGGAGAGATACGCAGTATTTT	TRBD1	TRBV6-1	TRBJ2-3
CASSLPGETQYF	TGTGCCAGCAGCCTCCCAGGAGAGACCCAGTACTTC	-	TRBV5-4	TRBJ2-5
CASSYGRDEQYF	TGTGCCAGCAGTTACGGGCGGGACGAGCAGTACTTC	-	TRBV6-6	TRBJ2-7
CASSTTSNAYEQYF	TGTGCCAGCAGCACCACTAGCAACGCTTACGAGCAGTACTTC	-	TRBV7-9	TRBJ2-7
CASSFRGWETQYF	TGTGCCAGCAGCTTTAGGGGTTGGGAGACCCAGTACTTC	-	TRBV5-4	TRBJ2-5
CSVPSDGELFF	TGCAGCGTCCCCTCAGACGGGGAGCTGTTTTTT	-	TRBV29-1	TRBJ2-2
CASSFPGTSGSRDTQYF	TGTGCCAGCAGTTTCCCGGGGACTAGCGGGAGTAGAGATACGCAGTATTTT	TRBD2	TRBV28	TRBJ2-3
CASSFMPEEQFF	TGTGCCAGCAGCTTCATGCCGGAGGAGCAGTTCTTC	-	TRBV13	TRBJ2-1
CASSYGTGADTQYF	TGTGCCAGCAGTTACGGTACAGGGGCAGATACGCAGTATTTT	TRBD1	TRBV6-5	TRBJ2-3
CASSEMAGAETQYF	TGTGCCAGCAGTGAAATGGCAGGGGCAGAGACCCAGTACTTC	-	TRBV6-1	TRBJ2-5
CASARLANDEQYF	TGCGCCAGCGCCAGGCTAGCTAACGACGAGCAGTACTTC	-	TRBV5-1	TRBJ2-7
CASSLDFSYGYTF	TGTGCCAGTAGCTTGGACTTTAGCTATGGCTACACCTTC	-	TRBV19	TRBJ1-2
CASSEPREGGTDTQYF	TGTGCCAGCAGTGAACCAAGGGAGGGAGGCACAGATACGCAGTATTTT	TRBD2	TRBV6-4	TRBJ2-3
CSAGSPGTSGYEQYF	TGCAGCGCAGGGTCCCCCGGGACTAGCGGCTACGAGCAGTACTTC	TRBD2	TRBV29-1	TRBJ2-7
CASSAREGANSPLHF	TGTGCCAGCAGCGCCCGGGAGGGGGCGAATTCACCCCTCCACTTT	TRBD1	TRBV7-6	TRBJ1-6
CASSEEDSDIQYF	TGTGCCAGTAGTGAAGAGGACAGTGACATTCAGTACTTC	-	TRBV6-1	TRBJ2-4
CASSPGSGNTIYF	TGTGCCAGCTCTCCCGGGTCTGGAAACACCATATATTTT	-	TRBV18	TRBJ1-3
CASKRTRTNYEQYF	TGTGCCAGCAAAAGAACCAGGACTAACTACGAGCAGTACTTC	-	TRBV6-5	TRBJ2-7
CASSDIAGEEETQYF	TGTGCCAGCAGTGACATAGCGGGGGAGGAAGAGACCCAGTACTTC	TRBD2	TRBV2	TRBJ2-5
CASSSRGAGGLGNTIYF	TGCGCCAGCAGCTCCCGAGGGGCAGGGGGTCTTGGAAACACCATATATTTT	TRBD1	TRBV4-1	TRBJ1-3